This T cell receptor beta chain was identified during a study of T cells after yellow fever vaccination. Across the whole study: SMART-Seq v4 Ultra Low Input prepared libraries from low-cell fractions.

TCRdb ran MiXCR on the 5' RACE reads and lists one entry per CDR3 protein. The sample records approximately 450,000 distinct CDR3 sequences, around a sixth being singletons. The CDR3 length is 19 residues. Looked up from germline, CDR1 is MNHNS and CDR2 is SASEGT. V was trimmed by 4 bases and J by 0 bases, leaving 21 bases between them. Study-wide results and limits: A secondary response was less intense yet reached its peak sooner, at day 5 versus 15.

Of note for this clonotype: Its antigen is as yet unknown.

The sample here was PBMCs, taken before the yellow fever booster vaccination. This sequence was found in a man between 18 and 35 years old who received the YFV17D yellow fever vaccine. The chain couples TRBV6-1 to TRBJ1-4; D possibly corresponds to TRBD1 (5 bases). The CDR3: CASSAHLTGQLATNEKLFF. The CDR3 coding sequence is TGTGCCAGCAGTGCCCACTTAACAGGCCAACTTGCAACTAATGAAAAACTGTTTTTT.